Listed below are T cell receptor beta chains from one sample, sequenced in a study of a mutant IDH1 vaccine in newly diagnosed glioma. No antigen has been identified for these receptors. The method was immunoSEQ multiplex PCR; TCRdb's version includes in-frame clones alone and lacks a portion of them. The data show around 30,000 clones, about nine tenths seen once. Sequencing used PBMCs, obtained from a glioma patient whose treatment included an IDH1 peptide vaccine. The receptors were gathered from a man aged 35-49 years with glioma. The CDR3 runs from the conserved cysteine through the conserved F or W. D genes are given only for firm matches. Clone sizes are given selectively: once, few, many, or a class where the clone is expanded.

few,NA,TRBV5-6,TRBJ1-4,CASSHPVGEKLFF,TGTGCCAGCAGCCACCCTGTTGGCGAAAAACTGTTTTTT
NA,NA,TRBV2,TRBJ2-3,CASSELGKDTQYF,TGTGCCAGCAGTGAGCTTGGGAAGGATACGCAGTATTTT
NA,NA,TRBV15,TRBJ1-2,CATSRDLFDTLNNYGYTF,TGTGCCACCAGCAGAGATCTGTTCGACACCTTAAACAACTATGGCTACACCTTC
once,NA,TRBV2,TRBJ1-5,CASRVGGNQPQHF,TGTGCCAGCCGGGTAGGGGGCAATCAGCCCCAGCATTTT
NA,TRBD1,TRBV30,TRBJ1-5,CAWSVTGTRQPQHF,TGTGCCTGGAGTGTGACAGGGACTAGGCAGCCCCAGCATTTT
NA,NA,TRBV28,TRBJ2-7,CASSSSLHKVNEQYF,TGTGCCAGCAGTTCGTCCCTACACAAGGTAAACGAGCAGTACTTC
NA,NA,TRBV28,TRBJ1-1,CASNIRGNMNTEAFF,TGTGCCAGCAATATCCGGGGGAACATGAACACTGAAGCTTTCTTT
NA,TRBD1,TRBV6-5,TRBJ1-2,CASSQLGTGDNTF,TGTGCCAGCAGTCAGCTCGGGACAGGGGATAATACCTTC
NA,NA,TRBV5-1,TRBJ1-1,CASSLGVGTPVTEAFF,TGCGCCAGCAGCTTAGGTGTGGGGACACCCGTCACTGAAGCTTTCTTT
NA,NA,TRBV10-1,TRBJ1-3,CASRQGAGNTIYF,TGCGCCAGCAGACAGGGAGCTGGAAACACCATATATTTT
NA,NA,TRBV21-1,TRBJ2-2,CASSKQDRGHPGELFF,TGTGCCAGCAGCAAGCAGGACAGGGGGCATCCCGGGGAGCTGTTTTTT
NA,NA,TRBV6-6,TRBJ2-4,CASSYSEVAKNIQYF,TGTGCCAGCAGTTACTCAGAAGTAGCCAAAAACATTCAGTACTTC
once,NA,TRBV9,TRBJ1-5,CASSPHPYNQPQHF,TGTGCCAGCAGCCCCCACCCATACAATCAGCCCCAGCATTTT
once,NA,TRBV19,TRBJ1-5,CASAQGRDQPQHF,TGTGCCAGCGCACAGGGCAGAGATCAGCCCCAGCATTTT
NA,NA,TRBV14,TRBJ2-3,CASSRDWGSDTQYF,TGTGCCAGCAGCCGGGACTGGGGGTCAGATACGCAGTATTTT
NA,NA,TRBV18,TRBJ1-1,CASSSIPQSHREKNTEAFF,TGTGCCAGCTCATCGATTCCACAGTCACACAGGGAAAAGAACACTGAAGCTTTCTTT
NA,TRBD2,TRBV7-2,TRBJ2-7,CASSYGSGSPYEQYF,TGTGCCAGCAGTTATGGTAGCGGGAGCCCCTACGAGCAGTACTTC
NA,NA,TRBV9,TRBJ2-5,CASSVGQETQYF,TGTGCCAGCAGCGTGGGCCAAGAGACCCAGTACTTC
NA,NA,TRBV7-8,TRBJ1-3,CASSPPGSRSGNTIYF,TGTGCCAGCAGCCCCCCGGGAAGTCGCTCTGGAAACACCATATATTTT
NA,NA,TRBV5-1,TRBJ2-5,CASSLEPSETQYF,TGCGCCAGCAGCTTGGAGCCCTCAGAGACCCAGTACTTC
once,TRBD1,TRBV6-5,TRBJ1-2,CASSYSRTGRDGYTF,TGTGCCAGCAGTTACTCCCGGACAGGGAGAGATGGCTACACCTTC
NA,NA,TRBV15,TRBJ2-5,CATSRVRGETQYF,TGTGCCACCAGCAGAGTCCGGGGAGAGACCCAGTACTTC
NA,NA,TRBV21-1,TRBJ2-1,CASSKAPISEGGYNEQFF,TGTGCCAGCAGCAAAGCGCCTATCTCCGAGGGGGGTTACAATGAGCAGTTCTTC
few,NA,TRBV9,TRBJ1-2,CASSVADVTNYGYTF,TGTGCCAGCAGCGTAGCCGACGTAACTAACTATGGCTACACCTTC
once,TRBD2,TRBV7-2,TRBJ2-1,CASSLSFAGVAYNEQFF,TGTGCCAGCAGCCTCTCCTTCGCGGGGGTCGCCTACAATGAGCAGTTCTTC